This TCR beta chain was identified in a study of T cells expressing NK-cell markers. The wider study: Serological testing identified most of the eight sequenced donors as HCMV-seropositive and one as seronegative.

TCRdb reprocessed the 5' RACE reads, with one entry per CDR3 protein and no DNA. The sample totals about 460,000 distinct CDR3 sequences; its top ten clones hold 1.4% to 1.5%. This CDR3 has 14 residues. From germline, CDR1 is SNHLY and CDR2 FYNNEI. Concerning this clonotype itself: What it recognizes is unknown.

Study outcomes and limitations: 1.0-7.0% of CD8+ T cells in about six donors belonged to dominant NKG2C+ clonotypes.

The chain joins TRBV2 to TRBJ2-5; TCRdb lists TRBD1, though no DNA is available to test this call. The receptor was isolated from a woman in her fifties or sixties in good health. Sequencing was done on a sample of blood T cells: a sorted CD56 or NKG2C T cell subset, CD4+ or CD8+ T cells, or bulk PBMC T cells (not recorded which). The CDR3 protein is CASRGQGMYGFQYF.